The next 29 T cell receptor beta chains were all read from a single sample in a study of T cell responses to AZD1222 COVID-19 vaccine. TCRdb's table, derived via immunoSEQ multiplex PCR, lists solely in-frame clones and lacks some. Found here are 140,000 or so clones, approximately 88% of them singletons; the top ten hold under 7%. This material consisted of peripheral blood, taken 28 days after the second dose of the MenACWY control vaccine. The receptors here all came from an adult who received the MenACWY meningococcal vaccine as a control.

V is TRBV24-1 and J is TRBJ2-3, with 9 positions matching TRBD2. V gave up 3 bases and J gave up 5 bases; unmatched junction bases: 2. There are 14 residues in the CDR3. Germline V gene lookup returns CDR1 KGHDR and CDR2 SFDVKD. In DNA form, the CDR3 reads TGTGCCACCAGTGATCCTAGCGGGGAAGATACGCAGTATTTT. It encodes CATSDPSGEDTQYF.

This chain connects TRBV7-2 to TRBJ1-5; tentative D call: TRBD1 (5 bases). Deletions cut 3 bases from V and 6 bases from J, with 6 bases between. This CDR3 is 12 amino acids long. The V gene's germline CDR1 is SGHTA and CDR2 FQGNSA. This CDR3 is CASSFGGQPQHF. CDR3 DNA sequence: TGTGCCAGCAGCTTCGGGGGTCAGCCCCAGCATTTT.

J is TRBJ1-2 and V is TRBV5-1; D is perhaps TRBD1 (5 bases). Per germline, CDR1 SGHRS and CDR2 YFSETQ. This CDR3 region has 14 residues. Trimming took off 5 bases at V and 4 bases at J, with 15 bases between the two ends. CDR3 amino acids: CASSLQGETYGYTF. In DNA, the CDR3 is TGCGCCAGCAGTTTACAAGGGGAAACCTATGGCTACACCTTC. Variable domain in full (rest from reference TRBV5-1 and TRBJ1-2): KAGVTQTPRYLIKTRGQQVTLSCSPISGHRSVSWYQQTPGQGLQFLFEYFSETQRNKGNFPGRFSGRQFSNSRSEMNVSTLELGDSALYLCASSLQGETYGYTFGSGTRLTVV.

The table lists this clone with a count of one. The rearrangement links TRBV4-2 to TRBJ1-2; D is undetermined. Trimming removed 1 base from V and 7 bases from J, with 13 bases in between. This CDR3 has 14 residues. The germline V gene encodes CDR1 LGHNA and CDR2 YNFKEQ. DNA for the CDR3: TGTGCCAGCAGCCAAGCCGGAGTGGGGAGTGGCTACACCTTC. Amino acids: CASSQAGVGSGYTF.

This sequence joins TRBV2 and TRBJ2-3, with 9 bases aligning to TRBD1. Germline V gene data show CDR1 as SNHLY and CDR2 as FYNNEI. Trimming cost V 4 bases and J 4 bases; bases outside gene matches: 12. The CDR3 length is 17 residues. CDR3 sequence reads: CASSVQQGAQRADTQYF. The CDR3 bases are TGTGCCAGCAGTGTACAACAGGGGGCGCAACGTGCAGATACGCAGTATTTT.

The chain joins TRBV9 to TRBJ2-1; the D gene is possibly TRBD2 (8 bases). The germline CDR1 and CDR2 sequences are SGDLS and YYNGEE. Trimming removed 0 bases from V and 2 bases from J, with 12 bases in between. This CDR3 contains 16 residues. CDR3 residues: CASSVAGRGPYNEQFF. The CDR3 DNA sequence: TGTGCCAGCAGCGTAGCCGGGAGGGGGCCCTACAATGAGCAGTTCTTC.

This chain links TRBV4-3 with TRBJ1-3; D gene uncertain. Germline assignment: CDR1 LGHNA and CDR2 YSLEER. Trimming removed 3 bases from V and 2 bases from J, with 8 bases in between. The CDR3 contains 14 residues. The CDR3: CASSQAATGNTIYF. Written as DNA, the CDR3 is TGCGCCAGCAGCCAGGCAGCGACTGGAAACACCATATATTTT.

This chain links TRBV18 with TRBJ1-3; the D gene is possibly TRBD1 (6 bases). Germline CDR1 KGHSH, CDR2 LQKENI. This CDR3 spans 15 amino acids. The V end was cut by 3 bases, the J end by 4 bases, with 13 bases between. CDR3 residues: CASSPVQGPGNTIYF. In DNA, the CDR3 is TGTGCCAGCTCACCGGTACAGGGTCCAGGAAACACCATATATTTT. The variable domain in full, completed from reference TRBV18 and TRBJ1-3, reads NAGVMQNPRHLVRRRGQEARLRCSPMKGHSHVYWYRQLPEEGLKFMVYLQKENIIDESGMPKERFSAEFPKEGPSILRIQQVVRGDSAAYFCASSPVQGPGNTIYFGEGSWLTVV.

The CDR3 sequence: CASITSGGSSYEQYF. The CDR3, as DNA: TGTGCCAGCATTACAAGCGGGGGCTCCTCCTACGAGCAGTACTTC. The chain employs TRBV6-5 and TRBJ2-7, with 8 positions matching TRBD2. CDR3 length equals 15 residues. Germline lookup yields CDR1 MNHEY and CDR2 SVGAGI. Trimming removed 7 bases from V and 0 bases from J; junction bases left unmatched: 8.

The chain employs TRBV2 and TRBJ1-5; D perhaps matches TRBD1 (6 bases). Germline V gives CDR1 SNHLY, CDR2 FYNNEI. The CDR3 spans 13 residues. V was pared by 6 bases and J by 4 bases, with 10 bases between. The CDR3 reads CASSEGVNQPQHF. The CDR3 DNA follows: TGTGCCAGCAGCGAGGGGGTAAATCAGCCCCAGCATTTT.

This chain uses TRBV11-3 with TRBJ2-5; D is perhaps TRBD1 (6 bases). Trimming removed 0 bases at V and 5 bases at J, with 19 bases between. CDR3 length: 17 residues. The germline V gene has CDR1 SGHNT and CDR2 YENEEA. The CDR3 nucleotides are TGTGCCAGCAGCTTAGAAAAATGGTCTGAGGGGGAGGAGACCCAGTACTTC. It translates to CASSLEKWSEGEETQYF. The complete variable domain, with remaining parts taken from reference TRBV11-3 and TRBJ2-5, reads EAGVVQSPRYKIIEKKQPVAFWCNPISGHNTLYWYLQNLGQGPELLIRYENEEAVDDSQLPKDRFSAERLKGVDSTLKIQPAELGDSAVYLCASSLEKWSEGEETQYFGPGTRLLVL.

This sequence joins TRBV4-3 and TRBJ2-2; 7 nucleotides align to TRBD2. The CDR3 is 15 amino acids. CDR1 and CDR2 (germline): LGHNA, YSLEER. J was trimmed by 4 bases and V by 3 bases; bases with no gene match: 5. CDR3 residues: CASSQWGEGTGELFF. The DNA for the CDR3 is TGCGCCAGCAGCCAGTGGGGGGAGGGCACCGGGGAGCTGTTTTTT.

This chain uses TRBV28 with TRBJ2-7; TRBD1 might be the D (6 bases). The V gene's germline CDR1 is MDHEN and CDR2 SYDVKM. The CDR3 spans 12 residues. Deletions cut 5 bases from V and 5 bases from J, with 10 bases between. For the CDR3, the DNA is TGTGCCAGCAGTCCCAACAGGGACGAGCAGTACTTC. Translating gives CASSPNRDEQYF.

The rearrangement joins TRBV6-6 to TRBJ2-7; D is perhaps TRBD1 (5 bases). Deletions cut 4 bases from V and 5 bases from J, with 9 bases between. Germline CDR1 is MNHNY and CDR2 is SVGAGI (reference sequence). This CDR3 comprises 12 residues. DNA for the CDR3: TGTGCCAGCAGTTCCAGGGAAGACGAGCAGTACTTC. Translation: CASSSREDEQYF.

This chain links TRBV4-1 with TRBJ1-1, with D unclear. This CDR3 spans 16 amino acids. Germline V gene data show CDR1 as MGHRA and CDR2 as YSYEKL. With 3 bases removed from V and 1 base from J, the gap between germline ends came to 15 bases. CDR3 sequence (DNA): TGCGCCAGCAGCCAGCCGGCCCGGGGTAGGAACACTGAAGCTTTCTTT. This codes for CASSQPARGRNTEAFF.

The chain employs TRBV4-3 and TRBJ1-2, with unresolved D. Germline CDR1 reads LGHNA; CDR2 reads YSLEER. V was cut by 1 base and J by 4 bases, with 10 bases left in between. The CDR3 is 14 residues long. In DNA, the CDR3 is TGCGCCAGCAGCCAAGGCCGCGAGGGCTATGGCTACACCTTC. This codes for CASSQGREGYGYTF.

The CDR3, as DNA: TGCGCCAGCAGCCAACTAGCGGGAGGGCGACGGGGCGGGGAGCTGTTTTTT. Encoded protein: CASSQLAGGRRGGELFF. The genes are TRBV4-1 and TRBJ2-2; 12 nucleotides align to TRBD2. Germline loops: CDR1 MGHRA, CDR2 YSYEKL. The CDR3 extends over 17 amino acids. Unmatched junction bases numbered 8, after V lost 2 bases and J lost 7 bases.

The V gene is TRBV7-2, the J gene TRBJ2-5; D not resolved. The V end was cut by 0 bases, the J end by 2 bases, with 13 bases between. Germline CDR1 and CDR2: SGHTA and FQGNSA. CDR3 length equals 16 residues. The CDR3 bases are TGTGCCAGCAGCTTAGCGCCCTCCCGAGCTCAAGAGACCCAGTACTTC. Protein sequence: CASSLAPSRAQETQYF.

This sequence joins TRBV11-3 and TRBJ2-7; 7 bases map to TRBD2. Germline values: CDR1 SGHNT, CDR2 YENEEA. The CDR3 consists of 12 residues. J was trimmed by 3 bases and V by 7 bases; bases with no gene match: 3. The CDR3 region has the DNA TGTGCCAGCACCGGGAGGAACTACGAGCAGTACTTC. This gives the protein CASTGRNYEQYF.

This clone was counted at least ten times. The V call is TRBV19, the J call TRBJ1-3, with TRBD1 matching over 10 bases. Germline CDR1 LNHDA, CDR2 SQIVND (reference sequence). Trimming at V came to 7 bases and at J to 3 bases, leaving 12 bases not matched to a gene. This CDR3 has 17 residues. The CDR3 here is CASTSIRQGASGNTIYF. The CDR3 region has the DNA TGTGCCAGTACGTCGATTCGACAGGGGGCTAGTGGAAACACCATATATTTT.

The chain has TRBV9 and TRBJ1-5, with a weak D call TRBD1 (5 bases). Germline V gene data show CDR1 as SGDLS and CDR2 as YYNGEE. This CDR3 region has 13 residues. With 3 bases removed from V and 6 bases from J, the gap between germline ends came to 10 bases. The CDR3 bases are TGTGCCAGCAGCGCGGGACCGGGTCAGCCCCAGCATTTT. It yields the protein CASSAGPGQPQHF.

This rearrangement joins TRBV7-2 to TRBJ1-5; D remains unclear. This CDR3 spans 15 amino acids. The germline V gene has CDR1 SGHTA and CDR2 FQGNSA. V gave up 3 bases and J gave up 2 bases, with 11 bases separating them. CDR3 region: CASSFFGGRNQPQHF. The CDR3 DNA reads as TGTGCCAGCAGCTTTTTCGGAGGTCGCAATCAGCCCCAGCATTTT.

This clone was counted between two and nine times. The V and J genes are TRBV20-1 and TRBJ1-1; D ambiguous. This CDR3 spans 11 amino acids. CDR1 is DFQATT and CDR2 is SNEGSKA in the germline V gene (reference sequence). Trimming shortened V by 0 bases and J by 11 bases, and 10 bases separated the two germline ends. The CDR3 DNA sequence: TGCAGTGCTAGAGAGGAGACTAACGCTTTCTTT. Translating gives CSAREETNAFF.

This clone was counted a single time. J is TRBJ2-3 and V is TRBV2; 9 nucleotides line up with TRBD1. Trimming cost V 9 bases and J 4 bases; bases outside gene matches: 5. The CDR3 has 13 amino acids. Germline CDR1 and CDR2: SNHLY and FYNNEI. The CDR3 DNA sequence: TGTGCCAGGGGAGGACAGGGGCCAGATACGCAGTATTTT. Amino acids: CARGGQGPDTQYF.

The J gene is TRBJ1-1, the V gene TRBV28; D remains ambiguous. CDR1 and CDR2 from the germline V gene are MDHEN and SYDVKM. CDR3 size: 11 residues. Trimming took 8 bases from V and 0 from J, leaving 4 bases between them. The CDR3 DNA sequence: TGTGCCAGCCTATTGAACACTGAAGCTTTCTTT. Protein: CASLLNTEAFF.

The chain links TRBV5-1 to TRBJ2-7, with TRBD2 matching over 8 bases. This CDR3 has 16 residues. Germline-derived CDR1 and CDR2 are SGHRS and YFSETQ. Trimming removed 4 bases from V and 0 bases from J; junction bases left unmatched: 9. Here the CDR3 DNA reads TGCGCCAGCAGCCCGGAACTAGCGGTGAACTCCTACGAGCAGTACTTC. Residues: CASSPELAVNSYEQYF.

This chain joins TRBV27 and TRBJ1-5, with 9 bases lining up with TRBD1. Trimming removed 4 bases from V and 5 bases from J; junction bases left unmatched: 3. The CDR3 loop spans 14 amino acids. Germline CDR1 is MNHEY and CDR2 is SMNVEV (reference sequence). The CDR3 DNA follows: TGTGCCAGCAGTTCCGACAGGGGGTATCAGCCCCAGCATTTT. It is translated as CASSSDRGYQPQHF.

The V call is TRBV7-9, the J call TRBJ2-5; perhaps TRBD2 as D (5 bases). This CDR3 comprises 14 residues. Between the trimmed V and J ends, which lost 6 bases and 5 bases, there was a span of 16 bases. Germline-derived CDR1 and CDR2 are SEHNR and FQNEAQ (reference sequence). The CDR3 is CASRPSATGETQYF. The CDR3 DNA sequence: TGTGCCAGCAGACCCAGCGCCACGGGGGAGACCCAGTACTTC.

The genes are TRBV7-3 and TRBJ2-1, with 10 bases lining up with TRBD2. Trimming at V came to 1 base and at J to 3 bases, leaving 6 bases not matched to a gene. The CDR3 sequence is 17 residues long. Germline V gives CDR1 SGHTA, CDR2 FQGTGA. The CDR3 nucleotides read TGTGCCAGCAGCTTAATGGGCCTAGCGGGAGACTACAATGAGCAGTTCTTC. Translation: CASSLMGLAGDYNEQFF.